What follows describes a single T cell receptor (beta chain). Its antigen has not been determined. No base quality information exists; no much larger clone differs at one position. This record belongs to a study of control samples from healthy donors and cancer patients (dated by TCRdb to about 2020). Library generation was performed with the immunoSEQ multiplex PCR assay. The table comes from immuneACCESS by way of TCRdb, which keeps in-frame sequences with V and J called. Part of the clones is missing from these tables; in studies checked, under half for an unresolved V gene and the rest for unknown reasons. This sample is represented by around 130,000 clones; around 90% of them were singletons. The ten largest clones take up 40% of the sample. The clonotype originates from a man in his fifties in good health. Source material: blood.

For the CDR3, the sequence is CASSLNGARSNYGYTF. Read as DNA, the sequence is TGTGCCAGCAGCTTAAATGGGGCAAGGTCAAACTATGGCTACACCTTC. The chain uses TRBV7-2 and TRBJ1-2; the D gene is perhaps TRBD1, on 5 matching bases. V and J lose 2 bases and 2 bases, and a span of 15 bases separates them. Sequences SGHTA (CDR1) and FQGNSA (CDR2) are obtained from the germline V gene. The CDR3 runs 16 residues from the cysteine to the phenylalanine. Of the read, only the CDR3 DNA is kept; its 48 bases are in frame from base 1.